This T cell receptor beta chain appears in the sequencing data of a study of T cells in Graves' hyperthyroidism and ophthalmopathy. This clonotype was detected only a few times. Its antigen is unidentified. Findings and caveats of the study: Blood held most thyroid clonotypes expanded above 0.001 frequency.

This sample holds PBMCs from about 10 ml fresh peripheral blood. Germline V lookup: CDR1 MDHEN, CDR2 SYDVKM. This CDR3 spans 14 amino acids. Trimming cost V 2 bases and J 11 bases, with 16 bases left between them. Researchers took RNA transcripts and amplified the TCR beta CDR3 regions from them. TCR CDR3 underwent first-round RT-PCR with the HTBI primer set. TCRdb reprocessed the multiplex PCR reads with MiXCR, giving one entry per CDR3 protein. The sample shows around 600,000 distinct CDR3 sequences, about 14% of them seen only once. The chain couples TRBV28 to TRBJ1-5; D gene ambiguous. This sequence was found in a woman aged 18-29 years with Graves' ophthalmopathy. The sequencing input was blood. CDR3 amino acids: CASSLGQLSVAQHF. The DNA of the CDR3 is TGTGCCAGCAGTTTAGGTCAGCTATCGGTGGCCCAGCATTTT.